A single TCR beta chain is shown here with its context. This clone was seen only once. The target of this receptor is not known. One base away there is no much larger clone; base qualities are not given. Separate from the approximately 700-subject first cohort, the validation cohort of about 120 subjects was the group to which the donors belonged. Preparation of the library involved the immunoSEQ multiplex PCR assay. The study's own analysis went as follows. A statistical classification framework was built for diagnosing cytomegalovirus status from the catalog of TCR beta chain sequences. Drawn from immuneACCESS, this table holds only the in-frame rearrangements with V and J called that TCRdb kept. Clones are partly lost; checked studies trace under half to an unresolved V gene and leave the rest unexplained. V and J calls and clone size are given by that table; D and trimming were obtained from the DNA. The sample has some 56,000 clones on record, roughly 92% of them singletons. The ten largest account for roughly 1.1% of the sample.

This entry comes from a study of cytomegalovirus exposure and HLA in healthy donors (dated by TCRdb to about 2017). Regarding the complete study: A later analysis indicated that the 95 to 150 validation repertoires were generated on the platform also employed for the 666 repertoires of the first cohort. The aim of the study was to test whether cataloging public T cell receptors could identify signatures of past pathogen exposure. Besides the first cohort of roughly 660 subjects, a separate validation cohort made up of over 95 different subjects was used. To predict cytomegalovirus infection status, the study combined high-throughput TCR immunosequencing, statistical association of individual TCRs with disease status, and machine learning. Broader findings and caveats from the paper: The study gave a list of 150 to 200 TCR beta chains associated with cytomegalovirus. Most TCR sequences were seen in very few donors, while some public TCRs were found in many individuals. In both the original and validation cohorts, the classifier was reported to diagnose cytomegalovirus status with high specificity and sensitivity. In vitro tests confirmed that a few of the cytomegalovirus-associated TCR beta chains recognize cytomegalovirus antigens. In a later analysis, TCRs clustered in the first cohort were found to also tend to co-occur in the roughly 130 validation repertoires, with 85% to 95% of cluster scores above 0. All 120 or so repertoires were used to score co-occurrence in the validation cohort in a later analysis, because that analysis had no HLA typing for the cohort. According to the authors, the approach could potentially be generalized to other disease states and immunological phenotypes.

The CDR3 numbers 17 residues from cysteine through phenylalanine. The kept DNA is CDR3 alone, 51 bases in frame from the first base. Trimming takes 1 base from V and 6 bases from J, and the germline ends sit 20 bases apart. CDR1 and CDR2, per the germline V gene (reference sequence), are SGHKS and YYEKEE. This chain is built from TRBV5-5 and TRBJ1-5, with TRBD1 as a weak D call on 5 bases. This TCR derives from a man younger than 30 in good health and CMV-seronegative. Sequenced sample: PBMCs. CDR3 loop: CASSLSERREKGQPQHF. The DNA is as follows: TGTGCCAGCAGCTTGAGTGAGCGCAGGGAAAAAGGTCAGCCCCAGCATTTT.